Presented here are 15 T cell receptor beta chains from one specimen sequenced in a study of monozygotic twins with inflammatory bowel disease. TCRdb reprocessed the 5' RACE reads, with one entry per CDR3 protein and no DNA. The sample has some 450,000 distinct CDR3 sequences. Sequencing input: blood. All receptors derive from a human donor with ulcerative colitis or Crohn's disease, or a healthy co-twin of an affected twin (not recorded which).

V and J are TRBV10-3 and TRBJ2-1. Per germline, CDR1 ENHRY and CDR2 SYGVKD. This CDR3 has 15 residues. The CDR3 loop reads CAISWTEVSYNEQFF.

This chain uses TRBV6-1 with TRBJ1-1. The CDR3 is made up of 16 amino acids. CDR1 and CDR2 (germline): MNHNS, SASEGT. CDR3 in amino acids: CASSLSGALRNTEAFF.

This sequence joins TRBV20-1 and TRBJ1-2; TCRdb indicates TRBD1, and absent DNA this call remains unverified. The CDR3 sequence is 13 residues long. Germline CDR1 and CDR2: DFQATT and SNEGSKA (reference sequence). The CDR3 here is CSATVTGGFGYTF.

This CDR3 reads CASSFTKTGGVDTQYF. The V call is TRBV5-1, the J call TRBJ2-3; TCRdb's D gene call, TRBD1, goes unchecked for lack of DNA. CDR1 is SGHRS, CDR2 YFSETQ, per germline. The CDR3 extends over 16 amino acids.

The CDR3 sequence is CASSDLGEGLKETQYF. This chain uses TRBV19 with TRBJ2-5; TCRdb picks TRBD1, but there is no DNA to check that call. The CDR3 is 16 residues long. Per germline, CDR1 LNHDA and CDR2 SQIVND (reference sequence).

The V call is TRBV6-2 or TRBV6-3, the J call TRBJ1-5; no DNA is available, so the TRBD1 call from TCRdb remains unchecked. The germline V gene has CDR1 MNHEY and CDR2 SVGEGT. There are 16 residues in the CDR3. CDR3 region: CASRPDPGMGYQPQHF.

This sequence joins TRBV7-9 and TRBJ2-7; no DNA is available, so the TRBD1 call from TCRdb remains unchecked. The CDR3 consists of 13 residues. Germline loops: CDR1 SEHNR, CDR2 FQNEAQ (reference sequence). The CDR3 loop is CASSLTANYEQYF.

V and J are TRBV18 and TRBJ2-2. The CDR3 is 15 residues long. The germline V gene encodes CDR1 KGHSH and CDR2 LQKENI. CDR3 sequence reads: CASSLVRLNTGELFF. Supplemented by reference TRBV18 and TRBJ2-2, the full variable domain reads NAGVMQNPRHLVRRRGQEARLRCSPMKGHSHVYWYRQLPEEGLKFMVYLQKENIIDESGMPKERFSAEFPKEGPSILRIQQVVRGDSAAYFCASSLVRLNTGELFFGEGSRLTVL.

CDR3: CASTGQANQPQHF. The chain has TRBV6-6 and TRBJ1-5. CDR1 MNHNY and CDR2 SVGAGI come from the germline V gene (reference sequence). The CDR3 length is 13 residues.

The chain combines TRBV6-1 with TRBJ1-2; TCRdb indicates TRBD1, and absent DNA this call remains unverified. The CDR3 is 15 residues long. Germline V CDR1 and CDR2: MNHNS, SASEGT. CDR3 loop: CASVDRTRARYGYTF.

This sequence joins TRBV27 and TRBJ2-2. The germline gives CDR1 MNHEY, CDR2 SMNVEV (reference sequence). The CDR3 sequence is 13 residues long. The CDR3 loop reads CASSLERGGELFF.

V and J are TRBV20-1 and TRBJ2-6. Germline loops: CDR1 DFQATT, CDR2 SNEGSKA (reference sequence). This CDR3 has 14 residues. The CDR3 is CSAIQQAGANVLTF.

The V and J genes are TRBV7-9 and TRBJ2-5; TCRdb returns TRBD2, unconfirmable since there is no DNA. In germline, CDR1 is SEHNR, CDR2 FQNEAQ (reference sequence). The CDR3 covers 15 residues. The CDR3 is CASRLGSRGGETQYF.

The chain links TRBV24-1 to TRBJ2-1; without DNA, the TCRdb call of TRBD1 cannot be checked. The CDR3 has 15 residues. Germline loops: CDR1 KGHDR, CDR2 SFDVKD. The CDR3 is CATSNRTGVNNEEFF.

The chain has TRBV29-1 and TRBJ1-1. CDR1 and CDR2 (germline): SQVTM, ANQGSEA. The CDR3 runs to 14 residues. This CDR3 is CSVDGQGGRTEAFF.